These 7 T cell receptor beta chains were all obtained from the same sample, sequenced in a study of T cell responses to AZD1222 COVID-19 vaccine. Data came from immunoSEQ multiplex PCR; TCRdb stores just in-frame clones and leaves some out. The sample lists about 110,000 clones, around 92% seen once, with approximately 7% in the top ten. Sample: peripheral blood, taken on day 0 of AZD1222 vaccination. These receptors originate from an adult in good health.

V is TRBV6-2 or TRBV6-3 and J is TRBJ1-6; no reliable D call. V lost 0 bases and J 5 bases, leaving 17 bases between the germline ends. The germline CDR1 and CDR2 sequences are MNHEY and SVGEGT. The CDR3 has 18 amino acids. The CDR3 here is CASSYSWMSRINNSPLHF. The CDR3 DNA reads TGTGCCAGCAGTTACTCTTGGATGAGCCGAATCAATAATTCACCCCTCCACTTT.

The rearrangement joins TRBV5-1 to TRBJ1-2; 9 positions match TRBD1. The trim removed 3 bases at V and 0 bases at J, leaving 18 bases unmatched. The germline V gene encodes CDR1 SGHRS and CDR2 YFSETQ. This CDR3 has 20 amino acids. The chain's CDR3 is CASSSYVSRDRVIANYGYTF. DNA for the CDR3: TGCGCCAGCAGCTCCTACGTGTCCCGGGACAGGGTAATAGCTAACTATGGCTACACCTTC.

This sequence joins TRBV19 and TRBJ1-1; a weak D match, TRBD1 (6 bases). Trimming removed 1 base from V and 1 base from J, with 16 bases in between. The CDR3 has 17 residues. Germline CDR1 and CDR2: LNHDA and SQIVND (reference sequence). Here the CDR3 reads CASSIVGDTYKNTEAFF. The CDR3 coding sequence is TGTGCCAGTAGTATAGTAGGGGACACCTATAAGAACACTGAAGCTTTCTTT.

V usage is TRBV5-4 and J usage is TRBJ2-7, with D unclear. Deletions cut 0 bases from V and 2 bases from J, with 9 bases between. Germline values: CDR1 SGHNT, CDR2 YYREEE (reference sequence). The CDR3 is 14 residues long. The CDR3 DNA is TGTGCCAGCAGCTTGGACGCCGGCCCCTACGAGCAGTACTTC. It translates to CASSLDAGPYEQYF. Looking up the rest from reference TRBV5-4 and TRBJ2-7 gives the full variable domain: ETGVTQSPTHLIKTRGQQVTLRCSSQSGHNTVSWYQQALGQGPQFIFQYYREEENGRGNFPPRFSGLQFPNYSSELNVNALELDDSALYLCASSLDAGPYEQYFGPGTRLTVT.

The V gene is TRBV12-2, the J gene TRBJ2-3; the table assigns TRBD2, which was not confirmed against the DNA. TRBV12-2 counts as a pseudogene. The CDR3 is 17 amino acids. The CDR3 loop is CASRLAPVGGDTDTQYF. The CDR3 region has the DNA TGTGCAAGTCGCTTAGCTCCCGTAGGAGGAGACACAGATACGCAGTATTTT.

The chain links TRBV4-2 to TRBJ2-5; 8 bases align to TRBD1. The CDR3 spans 15 residues. Germline trimming cut 1 base from V and 3 bases from J; bases unmatched to any gene: 4. Germline assignment: CDR1 LGHNA and CDR2 YNFKEQ. The CDR3 nucleotides are TGTGCCAGCAGCCAAGGGACAGGGCCAAAAGAGACCCAGTACTTC. Translation gives CASSQGTGPKETQYF.

The genes are TRBV27 and TRBJ1-5, with D possibly matching TRBD1 (5 bases). Trimming removed 6 bases from V and 0 bases from J, with 18 bases in between. The CDR3 totals 17 residues. The V gene's germline CDR1 is MNHEY and CDR2 SMNVEV (reference sequence). In DNA, the CDR3 is TGTGCCAGCAGGTCAACCGGGGCCCCATATAGCAATCAGCCCCAGCATTTT. This gives the protein CASRSTGAPYSNQPQHF.